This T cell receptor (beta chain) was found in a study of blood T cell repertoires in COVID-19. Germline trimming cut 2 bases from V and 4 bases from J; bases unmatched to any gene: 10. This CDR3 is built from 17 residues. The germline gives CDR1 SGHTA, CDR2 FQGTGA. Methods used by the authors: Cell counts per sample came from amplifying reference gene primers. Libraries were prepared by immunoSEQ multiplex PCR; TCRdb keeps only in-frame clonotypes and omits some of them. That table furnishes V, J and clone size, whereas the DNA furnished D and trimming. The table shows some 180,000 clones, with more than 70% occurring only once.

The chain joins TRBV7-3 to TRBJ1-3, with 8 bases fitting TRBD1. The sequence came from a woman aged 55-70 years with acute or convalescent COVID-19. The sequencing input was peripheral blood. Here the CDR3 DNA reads TGTGCCAGCAGCTTATCTCCTCAGGGGGCGAACGGAAACACCATATATTTT. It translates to CASSLSPQGANGNTIYF.